The rows below give T cell receptor beta chains drawn from one sample of a study of T-cell memory formation after mild COVID-19. TCRdb reprocessed the 5' RACE reads via MiXCR and lists one record per CDR3 protein. The top ten hold 7% to 9% of the sample, which has around 510,000 distinct CDR3 sequences, roughly 20% seen once. The specimen sequenced was PBMCs or a T cell subset sorted from them (not recorded which). The receptors here all came from an adult woman who had mild COVID-19 (a few samples of this study predate the infection). Cell type and time point are not known. Each CDR3 is given with its conserved first and last residue. The D gene is left open where the match is weak. Expanded clones are given a class, and other clones once, few, many or no size at all.

clone size: NA
D gene: NA
J gene: TRBJ1-1
V gene: TRBV20-1
CDR3 DNA: TGCAGTGCCCTGGGGGACACTGAAGCTTTCTTT
CDR3 protein: CSALGDTEAFF

clone size: NA
D gene: TRBD1
J gene: TRBJ2-7
V gene: TRBV5-1
CDR3 DNA: TGCGCCAGCAGCTGGGGACAGGGCATCTACGAGCAGTACTTC
CDR3 protein: CASSWGQGIYEQYF

clone size: few
D gene: TRBD2
J gene: TRBJ2-5
V gene: TRBV7-8
CDR3 DNA: TGTGCCAGCAGCCTCACGGGACTAGCGAGACTTTACCAAGAGACCCAGTACTTC
CDR3 protein: CASSLTGLARLYQETQYF

clone size: few
D gene: NA
J gene: TRBJ2-6
V gene: TRBV6-5
CDR3 DNA: TGTGCCAGCAGTTACTCTTGGGGCTCTGGGGCCAACGTCCTGACTTTC
CDR3 protein: CASSYSWGSGANVLTF

clone size: NA
D gene: TRBD1
J gene: TRBJ2-5
V gene: TRBV24-1
CDR3 DNA: TGTGCCACCAGTGACTTGACAGGGGGCGCGGAGACCCAGTACTTC
CDR3 protein: CATSDLTGGAETQYF

clone size: NA
D gene: TRBD1
J gene: TRBJ2-7
V gene: TRBV9
CDR3 DNA: TGTGCCAGCAGTAGACCGGGACAGACCTACGAGCAGTACTTC
CDR3 protein: CASSRPGQTYEQYF

clone size: NA
D gene: TRBD1
J gene: TRBJ2-3
V gene: TRBV11-1
CDR3 DNA: TGTGCCAGCAGCTTTGGGGACAGCCCAAACAAAATCACAGATACGCAGTATTTT
CDR3 protein: CASSFGDSPNKITDTQYF

clone size: once
D gene: NA
J gene: TRBJ2-7
V gene: TRBV4-2
CDR3 DNA: TGTGCCAGCAGCCAAGATCATAGCGTCGAGCAGTACTTC
CDR3 protein: CASSQDHSVEQYF

clone size: NA
D gene: TRBD2
J gene: TRBJ2-1
V gene: TRBV4-1
CDR3 DNA: TGCGCCAGCAGCCAACTAGCGGGTGTAGCCTACAATGAGCAGTTCTTC
CDR3 protein: CASSQLAGVAYNEQFF

clone size: NA
D gene: NA
J gene: TRBJ1-1
V gene: TRBV5-1
CDR3 DNA: TGCGCCAGCAGCTTGGTATACAACACTGAAGCTTTCTTT
CDR3 protein: CASSLVYNTEAFF

clone size: NA
D gene: NA
J gene: TRBJ2-3
V gene: TRBV14
CDR3 DNA: TGTGCCAGCAGCCAACGACCCTCCTTCACAGATACGCAGTATTTT
CDR3 protein: CASSQRPSFTDTQYF

clone size: few
D gene: NA
J gene: TRBJ2-7
V gene: TRBV5-1
CDR3 DNA: TGCGCCAGTACCGAGCGTTCCGACAGGCCGCACTACGAGCAGTACTTC
CDR3 protein: CASTERSDRPHYEQYF

clone size: NA
D gene: TRBD1
J gene: TRBJ1-3
V gene: TRBV13
CDR3 DNA: TGTGCCAGCAGCCACCGGGACAGGGGCTCTGGAAACACCATATATTTT
CDR3 protein: CASSHRDRGSGNTIYF

clone size: NA
D gene: NA
J gene: TRBJ2-3
V gene: TRBV29-1
CDR3 DNA: TGCAGCGTTGTTGGCATCCGCACAGATACGCAGTATTTT
CDR3 protein: CSVVGIRTDTQYF

clone size: many
D gene: TRBD2
J gene: TRBJ2-3
V gene: TRBV7-2
CDR3 DNA: TGTGCCAGCAGCTTAGCCCCGATCGGACTAGCGGCTAGCACAGATACGCAGTATTTT
CDR3 protein: CASSLAPIGLAASTDTQYF

clone size: few
D gene: NA
J gene: TRBJ2-1
V gene: TRBV7-2
CDR3 DNA: TGTGCCAGCAGCTTACGAAGACTCCAAAGCTCCTACAATGAGCAGTTCTTC
CDR3 protein: CASSLRRLQSSYNEQFF

clone size: few
D gene: NA
J gene: TRBJ2-7
V gene: TRBV6-5
CDR3 DNA: TGTGCCAGCAGACAGCGAAGCGGGCGGTCGTACGAGCAGTACTTC
CDR3 protein: CASRQRSGRSYEQYF

clone size: NA
D gene: TRBD2
J gene: TRBJ2-7
V gene: TRBV12-3/TRBV12-4
CDR3 DNA: TGTGCCAGCAGTTCGACTAGCGGGGAGACGTGGGAGCAGTACTTC
CDR3 protein: CASSSTSGETWEQYF

clone size: many
D gene: TRBD1
J gene: TRBJ2-5
V gene: TRBV12-3/TRBV12-4
CDR3 DNA: TGTGCCAGCAGTCAGACAGGGGGCTTCAAAGAGGCCCAGTACTTC
CDR3 protein: CASSQTGGFKEAQYF

clone size: NA
D gene: TRBD2
J gene: TRBJ2-7
V gene: TRBV20-1
CDR3 DNA: TGCAGTGCCCAGAGAGCGGGAGGGGCGTACGAGCAGTACTTC
CDR3 protein: CSAQRAGGAYEQYF

clone size: NA
D gene: TRBD1
J gene: TRBJ2-1
V gene: TRBV29-1
CDR3 DNA: TGCAGCGTGGTGGGGACAGGGAACAATGAGCAGTTCTTC
CDR3 protein: CSVVGTGNNEQFF

clone size: NA
D gene: NA
J gene: TRBJ1-4
V gene: TRBV20-1
CDR3 DNA: TGCAGTGCTAGAGGCAGGAGGGGAAGCGAAAAACTGTTTTTT
CDR3 protein: CSARGRRGSEKLFF

clone size: NA
D gene: NA
J gene: TRBJ1-1
V gene: TRBV3-1
CDR3 DNA: TGTGCCAGCAGCTTAACGGACGGGGGAGAAGCTTTCTTT
CDR3 protein: CASSLTDGGEAFF

clone size: NA
D gene: TRBD2
J gene: TRBJ2-1
V gene: TRBV12-3/TRBV12-4
CDR3 DNA: TGTGCCAGCAGCTCCGACGGCGGGGGGTACAATGAGCAGTTCTTC
CDR3 protein: CASSSDGGGYNEQFF

clone size: few
D gene: NA
J gene: TRBJ2-1
V gene: TRBV7-2
CDR3 DNA: TGTGCCAGCAGCTTACGACTCCTATCCAATGAGCAGTTCTTC
CDR3 protein: CASSLRLLSNEQFF

clone size: few
D gene: TRBD2
J gene: TRBJ2-1
V gene: TRBV7-9
CDR3 DNA: TGTGCCAGCGAGGGAGGGACCTACAATGAGCAGTTCTTC
CDR3 protein: CASEGGTYNEQFF

clone size: few
D gene: NA
J gene: TRBJ1-1
V gene: TRBV12-3/TRBV12-4
CDR3 DNA: TGTGCCAGCACCGGGGGGAGGGCCACTGAAGCTTTCTTT
CDR3 protein: CASTGGRATEAFF

clone size: NA
D gene: NA
J gene: TRBJ1-1
V gene: TRBV5-1
CDR3 DNA: TGCGCCAGCAGCTTTACCACAGTGAACACTGAAGCTTTCTTT
CDR3 protein: CASSFTTVNTEAFF

clone size: few
D gene: NA
J gene: TRBJ2-5
V gene: TRBV30
CDR3 DNA: TGTGCCTGGAGTGTACTATCGGGGGAGACCCAGTACTTC
CDR3 protein: CAWSVLSGETQYF

clone size: NA
D gene: NA
J gene: TRBJ2-3
V gene: TRBV3-1
CDR3 DNA: TGTGCCAGCAGCCAAAGAGGGGATACGCAGTATTTT
CDR3 protein: CASSQRGDTQYF

clone size: NA
D gene: NA
J gene: TRBJ1-5
V gene: TRBV15
CDR3 DNA: TGTGCCACCAGCATTCAGGCACAGAAAAATCAGCCCCAGCATTTT
CDR3 protein: CATSIQAQKNQPQHF

clone size: NA
D gene: TRBD1
J gene: TRBJ2-7
V gene: TRBV27
CDR3 DNA: TGTGCCAGCAGTACAGGGGGTAGCGGTCTCGAGCAGTACTTC
CDR3 protein: CASSTGGSGLEQYF

clone size: NA
D gene: NA
J gene: TRBJ2-5
V gene: TRBV11-2
CDR3 DNA: TGTGCCAGCAGCCCGGGCCTAAAGAAGACCCAGTACTTC
CDR3 protein: CASSPGLKKTQYF

clone size: NA
D gene: NA
J gene: TRBJ2-3
V gene: TRBV6-2/TRBV6-3
CDR3 DNA: TGTGCCAGCAGTTACCGGCGAGATACGCAGTATTTT
CDR3 protein: CASSYRRDTQYF

clone size: many
D gene: NA
J gene: TRBJ2-3
V gene: TRBV7-2
CDR3 DNA: TGTGCCAGCAGCTCTAGGACCAAGGGAACTAGCACAGATACGCAGTATTTT
CDR3 protein: CASSSRTKGTSTDTQYF

clone size: NA
D gene: TRBD1
J gene: TRBJ1-2
V gene: TRBV5-1
CDR3 DNA: TGCGCCAGCAGCTTGACAGGGGGCGTCGGCTATGGCTACACCTTC
CDR3 protein: CASSLTGGVGYGYTF

clone size: few
D gene: TRBD1
J gene: TRBJ1-1
V gene: TRBV7-9
CDR3 DNA: TGTGCCAGCAGCACACGACCCGGACAGGGACGGAACACTGAAGCTTTCTTT
CDR3 protein: CASSTRPGQGRNTEAFF